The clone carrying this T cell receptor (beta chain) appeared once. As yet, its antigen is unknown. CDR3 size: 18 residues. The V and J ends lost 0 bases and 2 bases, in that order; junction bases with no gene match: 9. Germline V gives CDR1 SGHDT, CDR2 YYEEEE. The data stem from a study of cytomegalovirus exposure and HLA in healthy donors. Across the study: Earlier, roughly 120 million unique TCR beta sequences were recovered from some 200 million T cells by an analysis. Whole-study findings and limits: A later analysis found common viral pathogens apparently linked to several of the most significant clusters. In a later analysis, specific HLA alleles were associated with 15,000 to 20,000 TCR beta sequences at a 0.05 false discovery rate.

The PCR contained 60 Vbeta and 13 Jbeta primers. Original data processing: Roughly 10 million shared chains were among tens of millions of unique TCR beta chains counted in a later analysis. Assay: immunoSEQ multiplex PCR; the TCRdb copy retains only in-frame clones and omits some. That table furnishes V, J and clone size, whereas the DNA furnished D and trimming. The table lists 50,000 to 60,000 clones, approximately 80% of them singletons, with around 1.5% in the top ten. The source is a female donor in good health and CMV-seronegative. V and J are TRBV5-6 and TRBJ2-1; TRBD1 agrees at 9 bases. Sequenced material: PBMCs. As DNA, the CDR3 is TGTGCCAGCAGCTTGGTAAACCCCGGGACAGGGACCTACAATGAGCAGTTCTTC. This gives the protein CASSLVNPGTGTYNEQFF.